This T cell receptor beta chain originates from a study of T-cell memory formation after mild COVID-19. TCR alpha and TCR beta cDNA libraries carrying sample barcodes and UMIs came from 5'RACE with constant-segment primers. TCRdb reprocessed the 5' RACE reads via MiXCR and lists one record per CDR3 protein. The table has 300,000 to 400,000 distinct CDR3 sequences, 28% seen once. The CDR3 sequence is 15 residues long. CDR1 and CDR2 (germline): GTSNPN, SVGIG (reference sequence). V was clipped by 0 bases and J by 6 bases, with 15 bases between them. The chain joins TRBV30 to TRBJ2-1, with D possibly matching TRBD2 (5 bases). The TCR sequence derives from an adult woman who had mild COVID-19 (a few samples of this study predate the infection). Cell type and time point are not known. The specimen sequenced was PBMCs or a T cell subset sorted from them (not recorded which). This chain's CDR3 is CAWSVDWPGLNEQFF. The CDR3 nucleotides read TGTGCCTGGAGTGTGGACTGGCCTGGGCTCAATGAGCAGTTCTTC.